A selection of T cell receptor beta chains follows, all from one sample in a study of blood T cell repertoires in COVID-19. Clones were read by immunoSEQ multiplex PCR, and TCRdb kept only the in-frame ones, dropping some. The table shows hundreds of thousands of clones, with about 83% occurring only once. The specimen sequenced was PBMCs or T cells enriched from blood (not recorded which). The receptors were sampled from a woman aged 40 to 55 who had recovered from COVID-19. CDR3s include the opening cysteine and the closing phenylalanine or tryptophan. Fields, in order: J gene, D gene, V gene, clone size, CDR3 protein, CDR3 DNA. The D gene is left open where the match is weak. Not all rows give a size; the values are once, few, many and, for expanded clones, a class.

J gene: TRBJ2-3
D gene: NA
V gene: TRBV15
clone size: NA
CDR3 protein: CATSTFPPGTSTDTQYF
CDR3 DNA: TGTGCCACCAGCACGTTCCCTCCCGGGACTAGCACAGATACGCAGTATTTT

J gene: TRBJ2-1
D gene: NA
V gene: TRBV11-2
clone size: NA
CDR3 protein: CASTSSSNEQFF
CDR3 DNA: TGTGCCAGCACCTCCTCTAGCAATGAGCAGTTCTTC

J gene: TRBJ1-5
D gene: NA
V gene: TRBV7-2
clone size: NA
CDR3 protein: CASSFQDNQPQHF
CDR3 DNA: TGTGCCAGCAGCTTCCAGGACAATCAGCCCCAGCATTTT

J gene: TRBJ1-2
D gene: NA
V gene: TRBV5-6
clone size: NA
CDR3 protein: CASSLDRTPYGYTF
CDR3 DNA: TGTGCCAGCAGCTTGGACAGGACGCCCTATGGCTACACCTTC

J gene: TRBJ2-3
D gene: TRBD1
V gene: TRBV15
clone size: NA
CDR3 protein: CATSREDRVDTQYF
CDR3 DNA: TGTGCCACCAGCAGAGAGGACAGGGTCGATACGCAGTATTTT

J gene: TRBJ1-5
D gene: NA
V gene: TRBV14
clone size: NA
CDR3 protein: CASRVGLQEFGQPQHF
CDR3 DNA: TGTGCCAGCAGGGTAGGATTACAGGAATTCGGTCAGCCCCAGCATTTT

J gene: TRBJ1-4
D gene: NA
V gene: TRBV5-1
clone size: NA
CDR3 protein: CASSSGQSNEKLFF
CDR3 DNA: TGCGCCAGCAGCTCTGGACAGTCTAATGAAAAACTGTTTTTT

J gene: TRBJ1-2
D gene: NA
V gene: TRBV5-1
clone size: few
CDR3 protein: CASSADSFGGNYGYTF
CDR3 DNA: TGCGCCAGCAGCGCGGACAGCTTCGGAGGTAACTATGGCTACACCTTC

J gene: TRBJ1-5
D gene: TRBD1
V gene: TRBV19
clone size: NA
CDR3 protein: CASSIDLPRGRPLGNQPQHF
CDR3 DNA: TGTGCCAGTAGTATAGATCTCCCCAGGGGGAGACCTCTCGGCAATCAGCCCCAGCATTTT

J gene: TRBJ1-6
D gene: NA
V gene: TRBV3-1/TRBV3-2
clone size: NA
CDR3 protein: CASSQGTGLVSPLHF
CDR3 DNA: TGTGCCAGCAGCCAAGGAACAGGTTTAGTTTCACCCCTCCACTTT

J gene: TRBJ2-7
D gene: TRBD2
V gene: TRBV5-1
clone size: NA
CDR3 protein: CASSLASGSYEQYF
CDR3 DNA: TGCGCCAGCAGCTTAGCTAGCGGGAGCTACGAGCAGTACTTC

J gene: TRBJ2-1
D gene: NA
V gene: TRBV5-4
clone size: NA
CDR3 protein: CASSLSSYNEQFF
CDR3 DNA: TGTGCCAGCAGCCTCAGCTCCTACAATGAGCAGTTCTTC

J gene: TRBJ2-3
D gene: NA
V gene: TRBV24-1
clone size: NA
CDR3 protein: CATSALYGDTQYF
CDR3 DNA: TGTGCCACCAGCGCCCTCTACGGGGATACGCAGTATTTT

J gene: TRBJ1-4
D gene: TRBD1
V gene: TRBV14
clone size: NA
CDR3 protein: CASSQARGTGNEKLFF
CDR3 DNA: TGTGCCAGCAGCCAAGCCCGCGGGACAGGAAATGAAAAACTGTTTTTT

J gene: TRBJ2-3
D gene: NA
V gene: TRBV4-3
clone size: NA
CDR3 protein: CASSQGARTDTQYF
CDR3 DNA: TGCGCCAGCAGCCAGGGGGCGAGGACAGATACGCAGTATTTT

J gene: TRBJ2-1
D gene: TRBD1
V gene: TRBV6-2/TRBV6-3
clone size: NA
CDR3 protein: CASSNRQGRSYNEQFF
CDR3 DNA: TGTGCCAGCAGCAACAGACAGGGAAGGTCCTACAATGAGCAGTTCTTC

J gene: TRBJ2-1
D gene: TRBD2
V gene: TRBV27
clone size: NA
CDR3 protein: CASWEGVGRDRGFF
CDR3 DNA: TGTGCCAGCTGGGAGGGAGTCGGACGTGACAGAGGTTTCTTC

J gene: TRBJ2-3
D gene: TRBD2
V gene: TRBV7-8
clone size: NA
CDR3 protein: CASSPAGGPYTDTQYF
CDR3 DNA: TGTGCCAGCAGCCCCGCGGGAGGGCCCTACACAGATACGCAGTATTTT

J gene: TRBJ2-5
D gene: TRBD1
V gene: TRBV10-3
clone size: once
CDR3 protein: CAIKGTAQETQYF
CDR3 DNA: TGTGCCATCAAGGGGACAGCCCAAGAGACCCAGTACTTC

J gene: TRBJ2-1
D gene: TRBD1
V gene: TRBV2
clone size: NA
CDR3 protein: CASSGQGYNEQFF
CDR3 DNA: TGTGCCAGCAGTGGACAGGGCTACAATGAGCAGTTCTTC

J gene: TRBJ1-1
D gene: NA
V gene: TRBV5-1
clone size: NA
CDR3 protein: CASKLAAMNTEAFF
CDR3 DNA: TGCGCCAGCAAACTGGCAGCGATGAACACTGAAGCTTTCTTT

J gene: TRBJ2-7
D gene: TRBD1
V gene: TRBV20-1
clone size: NA
CDR3 protein: CSASILGQGAYSYEQYF
CDR3 DNA: TGCAGTGCTAGTATATTGGGACAGGGGGCCTATTCCTACGAGCAGTACTTC